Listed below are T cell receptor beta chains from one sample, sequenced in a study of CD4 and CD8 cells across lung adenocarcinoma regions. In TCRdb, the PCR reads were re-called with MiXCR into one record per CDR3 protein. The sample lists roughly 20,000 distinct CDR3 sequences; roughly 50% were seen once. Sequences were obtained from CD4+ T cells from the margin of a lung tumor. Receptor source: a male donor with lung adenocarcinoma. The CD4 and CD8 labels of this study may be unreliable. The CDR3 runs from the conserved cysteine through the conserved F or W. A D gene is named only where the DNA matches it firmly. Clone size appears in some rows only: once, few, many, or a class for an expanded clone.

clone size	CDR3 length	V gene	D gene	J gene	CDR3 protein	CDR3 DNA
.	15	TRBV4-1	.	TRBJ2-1	CASSRTSSSYNEQFF	TGCGCCAGCAGTCGAACTAGTTCCTCCTACAATGAGCAGTTCTTC
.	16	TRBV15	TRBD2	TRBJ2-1	CATSREEAGEGNEQFF	TGTGCCACCAGCAGAGAGGAAGCGGGAGAAGGAAATGAGCAGTTCTTC
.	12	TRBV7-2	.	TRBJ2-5	CASSNIAETQYF	TGTGCCAGCAGCAATATCGCCGAGACCCAGTACTTC
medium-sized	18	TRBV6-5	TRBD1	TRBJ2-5	CASSHYRGPILMAETQYF	TGTGCCAGCAGTCACTACAGGGGTCCTATATTAATGGCGGAGACCCAGTACTTC
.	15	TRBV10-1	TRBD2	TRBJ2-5	CASSESGTSGGNQYF	TGCGCCAGCAGTGAGTCGGGGACTAGCGGGGGGAACCAGTACTTC
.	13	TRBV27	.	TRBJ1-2	CASSSDRTYGYTF	TGTGCCAGCAGTTCGGACAGAACCTATGGCTACACCTTC
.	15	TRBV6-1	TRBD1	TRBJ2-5	CASSRGQGATETQYF	TGTGCCAGCAGTCGCGGACAGGGGGCCACAGAGACGCAGTATTTC
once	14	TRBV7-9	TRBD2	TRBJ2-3	CASSLTSGIGTQYF	TGTGCCAGCAGCTTAACTAGCGGGATTGGTACGCAGTATTTT
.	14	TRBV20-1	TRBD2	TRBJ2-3	CSARGGSSTDTQYF	TGCAGTGCTAGGGGAGGGAGTAGCACAGATACGCAGTATTTT
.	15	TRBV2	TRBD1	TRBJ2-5	CASSEWGTGQETQYF	TGTGCCAGCAGTGAATGGGGGACAGGGCAAGAGACCCAGTACTTC
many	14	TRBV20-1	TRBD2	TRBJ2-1	CSSELAQRGNEQFF	TGTTCCAGCGAACTAGCGCAAAGGGGCAATGAGCAGTTCTTC
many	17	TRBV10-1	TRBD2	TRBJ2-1	CASSDGTSGIVGNEQFF	TGCGCCAGCAGCGATGGGACTAGCGGAATAGTGGGGAATGAGCAGTTCTTC
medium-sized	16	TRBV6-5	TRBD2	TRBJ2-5	CASSSSSVGGGETQYF	TGTGCCAGCAGTTCTTCCTCGGTGGGGGGGGGAGAGACCCAGTACTTC
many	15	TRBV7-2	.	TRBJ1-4	CASSLLAAREEKLFF	TGTGCCAGCAGCTTATTGGCGGCTCGGGAGGAAAAACTGTTTTTT
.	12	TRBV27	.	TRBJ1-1	CASSLMGREAFF	TGTGCCAGCAGTTTAATGGGGAGGGAAGCTTTCTTT
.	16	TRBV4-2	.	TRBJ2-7	CASAEDGGTATDTQYF	TGTGCCAGCGCGGAAGACGGCGGCACCGCCACAGATACGCAGTACTTC
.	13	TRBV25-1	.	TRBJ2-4	CARGQRATDTQYF	TGTGCCAGGGGGCAGAGAGCCACAGATACTCAGTATTTC
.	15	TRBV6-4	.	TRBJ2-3	CASSAGRGGANTQYF	TGTGCCAGCAGTGCGGGGAGGGGGGGTGCAAATACGCAGTATTTC
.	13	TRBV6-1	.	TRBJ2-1	CASSVVGDNEQFF	TGTGCCAGCAGTGTTGTTGGGGACAATGAGCAGTTCTTC
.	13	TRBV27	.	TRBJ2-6	CASWGAGANVLTF	TGTGCCAGTTGGGGCGCTGGGGCCAACGTCCTGACTTTC
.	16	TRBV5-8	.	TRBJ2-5	CASSLGGTSVGETQYF	TGTGCCAGCAGCTTGGGCGGGACCTCTGTGGGGGAGACCCAGTACTTC
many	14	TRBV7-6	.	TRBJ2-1	CASSSDTENNEQFF	TGTGCCAGCAGCTCTGACACGGAAAACAATGAGCAGTTCTTC
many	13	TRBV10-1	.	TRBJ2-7	CASSEFGAYEQYF	TGCGCCAGCAGTGAATTTGGGGCCTACGAGCAGTACTTC
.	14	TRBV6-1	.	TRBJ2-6	CASTTPPGANVLTF	TGTGCCAGCACGACGCCCCCTGGGGCCAACGTCCTGACTTTC
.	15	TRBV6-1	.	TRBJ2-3	CASSEAGGDPETQYF	TGTGCCAGCAGTGAAGCGGGCGGGGACCCAGAGACGCAGTACTTT
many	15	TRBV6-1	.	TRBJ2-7	CASSELGEASYEQYF	TGTGCCAGCAGTGAACTGGGGGAGGCCTCCTACGAGCAGTACTTC